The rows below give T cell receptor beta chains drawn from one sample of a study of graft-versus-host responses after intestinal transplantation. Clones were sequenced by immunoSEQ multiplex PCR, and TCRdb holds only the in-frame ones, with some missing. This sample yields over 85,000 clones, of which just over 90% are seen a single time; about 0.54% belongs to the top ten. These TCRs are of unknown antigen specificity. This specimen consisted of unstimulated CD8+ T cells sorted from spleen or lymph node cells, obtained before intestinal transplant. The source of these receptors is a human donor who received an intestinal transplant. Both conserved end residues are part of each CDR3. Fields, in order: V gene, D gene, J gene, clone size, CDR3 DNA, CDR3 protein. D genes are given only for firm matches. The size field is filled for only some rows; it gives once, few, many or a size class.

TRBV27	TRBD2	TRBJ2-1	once	TGTGCCAGCAGTCCGGCTAGCGGCACTTACAATGAGCAGTTCTTC	CASSPASGTYNEQFF
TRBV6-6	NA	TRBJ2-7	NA	TGTGCCAGCAGTTACTCGAACTCCTACGAGCAGTACTTC	CASSYSNSYEQYF
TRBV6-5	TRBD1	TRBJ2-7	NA	TGTGCCAGCAGTTACCGAGGGACAGAATACTACGAGCAGTACTTC	CASSYRGTEYYEQYF
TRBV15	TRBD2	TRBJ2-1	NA	TGTGCCACCAGCAGAGATCTGGCGGGAGTGTATTATGAGCAGTTCTTC	CATSRDLAGVYYEQFF
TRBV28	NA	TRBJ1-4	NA	TGTGCCAGCAGCTTCCTACCCGCAACTAATGAAAAACTGTTTTTT	CASSFLPATNEKLFF
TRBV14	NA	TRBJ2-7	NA	TGTGCCAGCAGCCAACTGGGAGCCCCCCCCTACGAGCAGTACTTC	CASSQLGAPPYEQYF
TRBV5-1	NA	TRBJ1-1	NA	TGCGCCAGCAGCTTGGAGGGGGGGTTTGTCACTGAAGCTTTCTTT	CASSLEGGFVTEAFF
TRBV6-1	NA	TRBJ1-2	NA	TGTGCCAGCAGACAGGGTGGCTACACCTTC	CASRQGGYTF
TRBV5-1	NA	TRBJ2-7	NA	TGCGCCAGCAGCTTGGAGGGACCTACCGGGTACGAGCAGTACTTC	CASSLEGPTGYEQYF
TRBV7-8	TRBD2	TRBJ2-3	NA	TGTGCCAGCAGCGGCGCTAGCGGGAGTAGGGCAGATACGCAGTATTTT	CASSGASGSRADTQYF
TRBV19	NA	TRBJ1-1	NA	TGTGCCAGTAGTATGGGACAGAACACTGAAGCTTTCTTT	CASSMGQNTEAFF
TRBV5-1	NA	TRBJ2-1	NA	TGCGCCAGCAGCTTGGATGAGGGCCGGAATGAGCAGTTCTTC	CASSLDEGRNEQFF
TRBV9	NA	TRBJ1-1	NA	TGCGCCAGCAGCGAGGGAGGGGGGACTGAAGCTTTCTTT	CASSEGGGTEAFF
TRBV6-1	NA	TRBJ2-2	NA	TGTGCCAGCAGTTTAGGGACTGCGAACACCGGGGAGCTGTTTTTT	CASSLGTANTGELFF
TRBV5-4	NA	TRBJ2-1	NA	TGTGCCAGCGCACCTTCGGGGGACGTCAACAATGAGCAGTTCTTC	CASAPSGDVNNEQFF
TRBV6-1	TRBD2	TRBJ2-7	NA	TGTGCCAGCAGTGAAGACGGACTAGCGGGGCTGTACGAGCAGTACTTC	CASSEDGLAGLYEQYF
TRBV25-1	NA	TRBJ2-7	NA	TGTGCCAGCAGTCATCCCCCCCGTCGAGGGGACTTCTACGAGCAGTACTTC	CASSHPPRRGDFYEQYF
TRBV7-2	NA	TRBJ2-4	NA	TGTGCCAGCAGCTTAGGGGGGCGGAACATTCAGTACTTC	CASSLGGRNIQYF
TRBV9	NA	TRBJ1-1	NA	TGTGCCAGCAGCTCAACTAAGAACACTGAAGCTTTCTTT	CASSSTKNTEAFF
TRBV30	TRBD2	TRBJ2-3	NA	TGTGCCTGGATTAAGGGCGGGAGTAGTCAAGATACGCAGTATTTT	CAWIKGGSSQDTQYF
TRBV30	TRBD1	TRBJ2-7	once	TGTGCCTGGAGTCACGGGACAGGGATCGACGAGCAGTACTTC	CAWSHGTGIDEQYF
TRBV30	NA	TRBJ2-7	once	TGTGCCTGGAGTGCCGGCAGGGGCCTAGCTGAGCAGTACTTC	CAWSAGRGLAEQYF
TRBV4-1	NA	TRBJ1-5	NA	TGCGCCAGCAGCCAAAAGACAGGATATAGCAATCAGCCCCAGCATTTT	CASSQKTGYSNQPQHF
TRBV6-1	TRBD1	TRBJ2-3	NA	TGTGCCAGCAGTGAAGCGCTTCGACAGGGGATTTGGGATACGCAGTATTTT	CASSEALRQGIWDTQYF
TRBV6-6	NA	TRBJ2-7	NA	TGTGCCAGCAGGATCTCCCGGGACGGACCCTACGAGCAGTACTTC	CASRISRDGPYEQYF
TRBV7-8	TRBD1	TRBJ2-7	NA	TGTGCCAGCCAGCTACGACCGGGACAGGGGGCTGGATACGAGCAGTACTTC	CASQLRPGQGAGYEQYF
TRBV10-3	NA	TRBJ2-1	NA	TGTGCCATCAAAAAGGGACGCGGGGCCTACAATGAGCAGTTCTTC	CAIKKGRGAYNEQFF
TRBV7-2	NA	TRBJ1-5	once	TGTGCCAGCAGCTTGAATAGCAATCAGCCCCAGCATTTT	CASSLNSNQPQHF
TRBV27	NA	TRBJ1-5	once	TGTGCCAGCAGTTTATCGGCTGCCCAGCCCCAGCATTTT	CASSLSAAQPQHF
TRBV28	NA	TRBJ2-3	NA	TGTGCCAGCAGTTTGCGGAGCGGCTCAGATACGCAGTATTTT	CASSLRSGSDTQYF
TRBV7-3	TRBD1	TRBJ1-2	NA	TGTGCCAGCAGCTTAGGAGGGGGCAAGGAGGGCTACACCTTC	CASSLGGGKEGYTF
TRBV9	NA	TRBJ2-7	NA	TGTGCCAGCAGCGTGGCGGGGAACCCCTTATCCTACGAGCAGTACTTC	CASSVAGNPLSYEQYF
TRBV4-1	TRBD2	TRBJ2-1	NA	TGCGCCAGCAGCCGGGGAGCGGGAGGGGCGAATGAGCAGTTCTTC	CASSRGAGGANEQFF
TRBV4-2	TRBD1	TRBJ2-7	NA	TGTGCCGCCGGGACAGGGCCTTTGGACGAGCAGTACTTC	CAAGTGPLDEQYF
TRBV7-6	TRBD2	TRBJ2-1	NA	TGTGCCAGCAGCTTAAGAGCGGGAGGGGTCAATGAGCAGTTCTTC	CASSLRAGGVNEQFF
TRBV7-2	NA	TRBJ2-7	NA	TGTGCCAGCTCTGGAACCTACGAGCAGTACTTC	CASSGTYEQYF
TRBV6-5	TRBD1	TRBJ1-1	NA	TGTGCCAGCAGTGCCTCACAGGGGAAGGCGACTGAAGCTTTCTTT	CASSASQGKATEAFF
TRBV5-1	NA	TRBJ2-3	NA	TGCGCCAGCAGCTTGTCTGACAGAATTAGCGCAGATACGCAGTATTTT	CASSLSDRISADTQYF
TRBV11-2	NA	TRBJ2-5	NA	TGTGCCAGCAGCTTAGGCCTGACTAGAGGGGAGACCCAGTACTTC	CASSLGLTRGETQYF
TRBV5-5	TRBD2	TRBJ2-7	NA	TGTGCCAGCAGCTTGACTAGCGGGAACTACGAGCAGTACTTC	CASSLTSGNYEQYF
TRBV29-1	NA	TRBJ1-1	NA	TGCAGTGACGGGACGGGCAACACTGAAGCTTTCTTT	CSDGTGNTEAFF
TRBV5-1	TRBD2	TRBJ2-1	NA	TGCGCCAGCAGCTTGGGACTAGCGGGCTCCTACAATGAGCAGTTCTTC	CASSLGLAGSYNEQFF
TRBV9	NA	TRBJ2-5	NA	TGTGCCAGCAGCTCCGGGCTCCCTCAAGAGACCCAGTACTTC	CASSSGLPQETQYF
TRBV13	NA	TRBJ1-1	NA	TGTGCCAGCAGCTTAGGAAGGGGGGCGGCTTCTCGGAACACTGAAGCTTTCTTT	CASSLGRGAASRNTEAFF
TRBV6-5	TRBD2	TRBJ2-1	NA	TGTGCCAGCCGGCAGCGGGGCCTCTACAATGAGCAGTTCTTC	CASRQRGLYNEQFF
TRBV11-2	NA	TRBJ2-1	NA	TGTGCCAGCAGCTCCCAGGGGGAGGGCCCCTACAATGAGCAGTTCTTC	CASSSQGEGPYNEQFF
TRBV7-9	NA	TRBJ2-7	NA	TGTGCCAGCAGGAATCCCGCCTCCTACGAGCAGTACTTC	CASRNPASYEQYF
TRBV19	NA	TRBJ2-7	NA	TGTGCCAGTAGATCAACGGGACACACCGCCTACGAGCAGTACTTC	CASRSTGHTAYEQYF
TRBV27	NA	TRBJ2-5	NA	TGTGCCAGCAGTCGAGGAAGGGGCGGTGAGACCCAGTACTTC	CASSRGRGGETQYF
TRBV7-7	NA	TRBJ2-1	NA	TGTGCTAGCAGCTTAGTCGGTCGGGTGGGCCCTGACAATGAGCAGTTCTTC	CASSLVGRVGPDNEQFF
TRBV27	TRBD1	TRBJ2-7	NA	TGTGCCAGCAGTTTAACCCATGGGACAGCAACTTACGAGCAGTACTTC	CASSLTHGTATYEQYF
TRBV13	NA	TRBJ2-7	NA	TGTGCCAGCAGGGACCAGACAGGGGAGGGGACTGGGAGGGAGCAGTACTTC	CASRDQTGEGTGREQYF
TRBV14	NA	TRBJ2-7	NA	TGTGCCAGCAGCCTAGTCTTAGATGGGGAGCAGTACTTC	CASSLVLDGEQYF
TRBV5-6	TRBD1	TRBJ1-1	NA	TGTGCCAGCAGCGAACAGGGGGCTGAAGGCACTGAAGCTTTCTTT	CASSEQGAEGTEAFF